This section outlines one T cell receptor (beta chain) sequence together with its context. Germline CDR1 is SGHVS and CDR2 is FQNEAQ. This CDR3 comprises 15 residues. V shed 7 bases and J shed 7 bases, with 19 bases lying between them. This record comes from a study of blood T cell repertoires in COVID-19. Only in-frame clones appear in the TCRdb table, and some are missing; sequencing was by immunoSEQ multiplex PCR. The repertoire has some 140,000 clones, roughly 89% of them found once; the top ten carry 0.55%. Sample: peripheral blood. The rearrangement uses TRBV7-8 and TRBJ2-2; D might be TRBD2 (6 bases). The sequence was obtained from a man aged 50 to 60 with acute or convalescent COVID-19. CDR3 DNA: TGTGCCAGCACCCGAAGGAGGGAGCTTAGCGGGGAGCTGTTTTTT. Translated: CASTRRRELSGELFF.